A single sample is the source of the 26 T cell receptor beta chains below, sequenced in a study of T cells in Graves' hyperthyroidism and ophthalmopathy. RNA transcripts served as the template for amplifying TCR beta CDR3 regions. The study used the HTBI primer set for a first-round RT-PCR of the TCR CDR3. From the multiplex PCR reads, TCRdb called clonotypes with MiXCR, one entry per CDR3 protein. The table has about 360,000 distinct CDR3 sequences, less than 15% seen once; the top ten hold roughly 8.3%. Material: blood. The receptors come from a woman aged 18-35 years with Graves' hyperthyroidism.

This clonotype showed up many times. The rearrangement links TRBV30 to TRBJ2-1, with TRBD2 identical over 7 bases. CDR3 length: 13 residues. Germline trimming cut 7 bases from V and 7 bases from J; bases unmatched to any gene: 10. Germline V lookup: CDR1 GTSNPN, CDR2 SVGIG (reference sequence). DNA of the CDR3: TGTGCCTCTCGGTGGAGCGGGATAAATGAGCAGTTCTTC. The encoded protein is CASRWSGINEQFF.

The genes are TRBV27 and TRBJ2-3; no definite D call. Germline V gives CDR1 MNHEY, CDR2 SMNVEV (reference sequence). This CDR3 is built from 13 residues. The V and J ends lost 1 base and 1 base respectively, with 3 bases between them. The CDR3 is CASSLLRTDTQYF. CDR3 DNA sequence: TGTGCCAGCAGTTTATTGCGCACAGATACGCAGTATTTT.

The CDR3 DNA reads as TGCGCCAGCAGCCAACCGGTGGTGAACACTGAAGCTTTCTTT. Encoded protein: CASSQPVVNTEAFF. This rearrangement joins TRBV4-1 to TRBJ1-1, with D uncertain. With 2 bases removed from V and 0 bases from J, the gap between germline ends came to 7 bases. Germline lookup yields CDR1 MGHRA and CDR2 YSYEKL. The CDR3 has 14 amino acids.

This clonotype was found many times. The chain uses TRBV12-3 or TRBV12-4 and TRBJ2-3; weak D call: TRBD2 (6 bases). Deletions cut 3 bases from V and 1 base from J, with 14 bases between. CDR3 size: 16 residues. The CDR3 spells CASSFRLGFGTDTQYF. Here the CDR3 DNA reads TGTGCCAGCAGTTTCAGACTAGGGTTTGGCACAGATACGCAGTATTTT.

This clonotype came up a few times. The chain is built from TRBV4-2 and TRBJ2-6; no firm D call. V was trimmed by 1 base and J by 0 bases, leaving 7 bases between them. The germline gives CDR1 LGHNA, CDR2 YNFKEQ. This CDR3 spans 16 amino acids. The DNA of the CDR3 is TGTGCCAGCAGCCAAGTGGGATCCTCTGGGGCCAACGTCCTGACTTTC. Its protein is CASSQVGSSGANVLTF.

In its sample, this clonotype was seen many times. The chain has TRBV5-4 and TRBJ2-7; TRBD1 is a possible D gene (5 bases). V was pared by 0 bases and J by 0 bases, with 10 bases between. Germline V gives CDR1 SGHNT, CDR2 YYREEE (reference sequence). The CDR3 is 15 amino acids. The DNA of the CDR3 is TGTGCCAGCAGCTTGGGGACACTGTCCTCCTACGAGCAGTACTTC. Translation gives CASSLGTLSSYEQYF.

This clonotype was counted only a few times. This rearrangement joins TRBV7-9 to TRBJ2-7, with D unresolved. V was pared by 7 bases and J by 6 bases, with 10 bases between. The CDR3 has 11 amino acids. CDR1 is SEHNR, CDR2 FQNEAQ, per germline (reference sequence). The CDR3 reads CASTSVGEQYF. CDR3 coding DNA: TGTGCCAGCACCTCCGTGGGCGAGCAGTACTTC. The variable domain in full, completed from reference TRBV7-9 and TRBJ2-7, reads DTGVSQNPRHKITKRGQNVTFRCDPISEHNRLYWYRQTLGQGPEFLTYFQNEAQLEKSRLLSDRFSAERPKGSFSTLEIQRTEQGDSAMYLCASTSVGEQYFGPGTRLTVT.

The chain carries TRBV27 and TRBJ1-6, with 8 nucleotides matching TRBD1. The CDR3 covers 14 residues. The trim removed 3 bases at V and 9 bases at J, leaving 4 bases unmatched. Germline V CDR1 and CDR2: MNHEY, SMNVEV (reference sequence). CDR3 residues: CASSFSQGVSPLHF. The CDR3 bases are TGTGCCAGCAGTTTTTCACAGGGGGTTTCACCCCTCCACTTT.

This clonotype was observed at least ten times. V gene TRBV4-3 combines with J gene TRBJ2-7, with D possibly being TRBD2 (6 bases). Trimming left V 3 bases short and J 1 base short, with 16 bases between. CDR1 LGHNA and CDR2 YSLEER come from the germline V gene. The CDR3 consists of 16 residues. CDR3 nucleotide sequence: TGCGCCAGCAGCCAGGTTAGAAGCGGGCCATCCTACGAGCAGTACTTC. It encodes CASSQVRSGPSYEQYF.

The V call is TRBV30, the J call TRBJ1-1; D is unresolved. Germline V CDR1 and CDR2: GTSNPN, SVGIG (reference sequence). Trimming pared 4 bases from V and 1 base from J, leaving 10 bases between. The CDR3 runs to 13 residues. This CDR3 reads CAWNSDPNTEAFF. CDR3 DNA sequence: TGTGCCTGGAACTCCGACCCGAACACTGAAGCTTTCTTT.

Ten or more counts support this clonotype. The V call is TRBV20-1, the J call TRBJ1-1, with D perhaps TRBD1 (6 bases). Germline CDR1 is DFQATT and CDR2 is SNEGSKA (reference sequence). Deletions cut 2 bases from V and 8 bases from J, with 15 bases between. The CDR3 extends over 13 amino acids. Written as DNA, the CDR3 is TGCAGTGCTAGAAAGGGGGTTAGGCTCGAAGCTTTCTTT. This translates into CSARKGVRLEAFF.

In its sample, this clonotype was seen many times. The rearrangement joins TRBV29-1 to TRBJ2-1, with 8 bases fitting TRBD2. Germline lookup yields CDR1 SQVTM and CDR2 ANQGSEA. The V and J ends lost 0 bases and 7 bases, in that order; junction bases with no gene match: 8. This CDR3 contains 15 residues. The CDR3 here is CSVEDREGGENEQFF. Here the CDR3 DNA reads TGCAGCGTTGAAGATCGGGAGGGAGGGGAAAATGAGCAGTTCTTC.

The table lists this clonotype with a few counts. The gene calls are TRBV7-2 and TRBJ1-1, with no clear D. The CDR3 consists of 14 residues. Germline V lookup: CDR1 SGHTA, CDR2 FQGNSA. The V end was cut by 2 bases, the J end by 6 bases, with 13 bases between. CDR3 amino acids: CASSLSSIGAEAFF. The DNA of the CDR3 is TGTGCCAGCAGCTTATCTTCCATCGGCGCTGAAGCTTTCTTT.

This clonotype was detected ten times or more. This rearrangement joins TRBV27 to TRBJ1-1; possibly TRBD1 for D (5 bases). CDR3 length: 14 amino acids. Germline loops: CDR1 MNHEY, CDR2 SMNVEV (reference sequence). V was cut by 3 bases and J by 2 bases, with 10 bases left in between. This chain's CDR3 is CASSLVTGNTEAFF. In DNA form, the CDR3 reads TGTGCCAGCAGTTTGGTCACAGGCAACACTGAAGCTTTCTTT.

This clonotype was found many times. The chain couples TRBV29-1 to TRBJ1-5; TRBD1 agrees at 12 bases. V was pared by 6 bases and J by 7 bases, with 10 bases of the junction left unmatched. Per germline, CDR1 SQVTM and CDR2 ANQGSEA. This CDR3 is 15 amino acids long. CDR3: CSVFAGQGAGQPQHF. The CDR3 coding sequence is TGCAGCGTCTTTGCGGGACAGGGGGCTGGCCAGCCCCAGCATTTT.

The chain employs TRBV15 and TRBJ2-5; TRBD2 matches 9 bases. The CDR3 consists of 17 residues. CDR1 and CDR2 from the germline V gene are LNHNV and YYDKDF (reference sequence). The ends lost 0 bases at V and 4 bases at J; junction bases unmatched: 9. In DNA form, the CDR3 reads TGTGCCACCAGCAGAGATACCTCAGCGGGAGGTCGAGAGACCCAGTACTTC. Its protein product is CATSRDTSAGGRETQYF.

The chain joins TRBV19 to TRBJ1-2; the D is unclear. The V gene's germline CDR1 is LNHDA and CDR2 SQIVND (reference sequence). The CDR3 loop spans 14 amino acids. Trimming cost V 3 bases and J 1 base, with 9 bases left between them. The CDR3 loop reads CASSMGSLNYGYTF. For the CDR3, the DNA is TGTGCCAGTAGTATGGGCAGTCTTAACTATGGCTACACCTTC.

The CDR3 DNA reads as TGTGCCAGCACCTTATCGGGACAGGGGCCCTATAGCCACACCTTC. This codes for CASTLSGQGPYSHTF. The chain recombines TRBV12-3 or TRBV12-4 with TRBJ1-2; the match to TRBD1 covers 10 bases. J gave up 12 bases and V 7 bases, and 17 bases lay outside the gene matches. This CDR3 spans 15 amino acids.

This clonotype was observed at least ten times. The genes are TRBV11-2 and TRBJ2-7; no clear D. Trimming stripped 5 bases from V and 2 bases from J, with 16 bases between. This CDR3 region has 15 residues. Germline V lookup: CDR1 SGHAT, CDR2 FQNNGV. CDR3 nucleotide sequence: TGTGCCAGCAGCCCCTCGGCCGGTGGGGCCTACGAGCAGTACTTC. Amino acid sequence: CASSPSAGGAYEQYF.

In its sample, this clonotype was seen many times. The chain has TRBV6-5 and TRBJ1-2; 9 bases agree with TRBD1. The V segment lost 2 bases and the J segment 4 bases; nucleotides outside the gene matches: 11. Per germline, CDR1 MNHEY and CDR2 SVGAGI. The CDR3 covers 17 residues. This CDR3 is CASSYGTRTGVSYGYTF. The CDR3 DNA sequence: TGTGCCAGCAGTTACGGCACGCGGACAGGGGTCAGCTATGGCTACACCTTC.

The CDR3 region has the DNA TGTGCCAGCAGCCAAAGGCGCCTCTCGAACACCGGGGAGCTGTTTTTT. This translates into CASSQRRLSNTGELFF. The chain has TRBV7-2 and TRBJ2-2, with no clear D. V was trimmed by 5 bases and J by 0 bases, leaving 13 bases between them. The CDR3 consists of 16 residues. CDR1 SGHTA and CDR2 FQGNSA come from the germline V gene.

This clonotype has ten or more counts. The CDR3: CASHPGQGVANEKLFF. In nucleotides, the CDR3 is TGTGCCAGCCACCCGGGACAGGGAGTGGCTAATGAAAAACTGTTTTTT. The V and J genes are TRBV13 and TRBJ1-4; TRBD1 matches at 9 bases. CDR3 size: 16 residues. V gave up 8 bases and J gave up 3 bases; unmatched junction bases: 10. Germline V gene sequence: CDR1 PRHDT, CDR2 FYEKMQ (reference sequence).

Concerning this clonotype: A clone one base away is much larger, so this may be a read error. The chain has TRBV20-1 and TRBJ2-1, with 9 bases matching TRBD2. V dropped 5 bases and J dropped 10; count of bases not matched to a gene: 15. The length of the CDR3 is 15 residues. Germline values: CDR1 DFQATT, CDR2 SNEGSKA (reference sequence). The CDR3 DNA follows: TGCAGTGCTTTAACTCCCGGACTAGCGTTGGGCGAGCAGTTCTTC. This translates into CSALTPGLALGEQFF.

This clonotype was detected many times. The genes are TRBV24-1 and TRBJ1-2; 8 bases are a match to TRBD1. Germline V gene data show CDR1 as KGHDR and CDR2 as SFDVKD. The CDR3 loop spans 13 amino acids. V lost 7 bases, J lost 6 bases, and 6 bases stayed unmatched. CDR3 region: CATSRDRLDGYTF. CDR3 DNA sequence: TGTGCCACCAGCCGGGACAGGCTCGATGGCTACACCTTC.

This clonotype was recorded many times. The rearrangement joins TRBV27 to TRBJ1-2; D gene uncertain. This CDR3 is built from 13 residues. V was cut by 6 bases and J by 2 bases, with 10 bases left in between. Germline V CDR1 and CDR2: MNHEY, SMNVEV (reference sequence). CDR3 loop: CASRGGANYGYTF. CDR3 nucleotides: TGTGCCAGCAGGGGAGGCGCAAACTATGGCTACACCTTC.

The sample holds many counts of this clonotype. DNA of the CDR3: TGTGCCACAACCTCGGGGGGGGGCGTTGTCGTTTATTCACCCCTCCACTTT. Its translation is CATTSGGGVVVYSPLHF. V and J are TRBV28 and TRBJ1-6; D perhaps matches TRBD1 (6 bases). CDR1 and CDR2 (germline): MDHEN, SYDVKM. The V end was cut by 10 bases, the J end by 8 bases, with 27 bases between. The CDR3 totals 17 residues. Full variable domain (missing parts from reference TRBV28 and TRBJ1-6): DVKVTQSSRYLVKRTGEKVFLECVQDMDHENMFWYRQDPGLGLRLIYFSYDVKMKEKGDIPEGYSVSREKKERFSLILESASTNQTSMYLCATTSGGGVVVYSPLHFGNGTRLTVT.